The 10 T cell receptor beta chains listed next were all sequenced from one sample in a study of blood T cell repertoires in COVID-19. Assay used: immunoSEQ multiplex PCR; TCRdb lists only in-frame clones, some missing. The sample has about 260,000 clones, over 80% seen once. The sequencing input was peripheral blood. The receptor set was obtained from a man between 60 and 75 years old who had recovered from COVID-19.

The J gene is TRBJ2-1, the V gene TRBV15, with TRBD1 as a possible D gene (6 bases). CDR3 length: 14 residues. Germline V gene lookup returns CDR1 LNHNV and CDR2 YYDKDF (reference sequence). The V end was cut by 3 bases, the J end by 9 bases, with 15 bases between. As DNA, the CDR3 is TGTGCCACCAGCAGCCGACGGCCAGGGGCTGAGCAGTTCTTC. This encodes CATSSRRPGAEQFF.

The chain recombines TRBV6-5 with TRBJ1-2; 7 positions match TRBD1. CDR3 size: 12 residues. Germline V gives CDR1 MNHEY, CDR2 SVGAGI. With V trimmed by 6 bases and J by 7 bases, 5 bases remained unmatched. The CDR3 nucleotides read TGTGCCAGCAGACGCAGGGGGGCTGGCTACACCTTC. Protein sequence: CASRRRGAGYTF.

CDR3 sequence: CASHRTGINEQYF. As DNA, the CDR3 is TGTGCCAGCCATAGGACAGGGATCAACGAGCAGTACTTC. The chain recombines TRBV7-2 with TRBJ2-7; 8 positions agree with TRBD1. The CDR3 extends over 13 amino acids. J lost 5 bases, V lost 8 bases, and 8 bases had no gene match. Germline CDR1 and CDR2: SGHTA and FQGNSA.

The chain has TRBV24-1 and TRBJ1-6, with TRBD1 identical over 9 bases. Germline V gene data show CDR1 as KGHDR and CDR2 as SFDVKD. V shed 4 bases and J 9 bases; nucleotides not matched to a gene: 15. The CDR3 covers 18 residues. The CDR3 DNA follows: TGTGCCACCAGTGAATATCCCGGGACAGGGCCCCGGAGTTCACCCCTCCACTTT. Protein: CATSEYPGTGPRSSPLHF.

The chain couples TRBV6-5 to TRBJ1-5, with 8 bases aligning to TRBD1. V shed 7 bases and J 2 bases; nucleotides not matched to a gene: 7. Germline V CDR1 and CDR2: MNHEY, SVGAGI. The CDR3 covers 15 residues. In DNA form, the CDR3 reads TGTGCCAGCAAAAATGGACAGGGCCGCAATCAGCCCCAGCATTTT. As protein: CASKNGQGRNQPQHF.

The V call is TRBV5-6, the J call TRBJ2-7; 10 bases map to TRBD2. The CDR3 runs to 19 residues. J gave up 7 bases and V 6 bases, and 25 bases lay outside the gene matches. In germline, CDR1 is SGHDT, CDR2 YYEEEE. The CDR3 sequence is CASTRGRVSGGARGGEQYF. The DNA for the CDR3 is TGTGCCAGCACCCGGGGTCGGGTAAGCGGGGGGGCTCGCGGTGGAGAGCAGTACTTC.

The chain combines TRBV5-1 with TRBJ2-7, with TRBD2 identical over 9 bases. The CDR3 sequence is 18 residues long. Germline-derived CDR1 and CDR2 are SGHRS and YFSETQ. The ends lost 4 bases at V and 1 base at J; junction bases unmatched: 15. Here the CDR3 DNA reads TGCGCCAGCAGCACCGGCCGGCAGGGACTAGCCCCTTCCTACGAGCAGTACTTC. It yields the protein CASSTGRQGLAPSYEQYF.

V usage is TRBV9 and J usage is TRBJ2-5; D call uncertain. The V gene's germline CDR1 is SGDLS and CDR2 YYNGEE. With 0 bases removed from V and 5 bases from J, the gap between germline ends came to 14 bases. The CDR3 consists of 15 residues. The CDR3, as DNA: TGTGCCAGCAGCGTAGCTCCGAATTCCCAGGAGACCCAGTACTTC. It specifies CASSVAPNSQETQYF.

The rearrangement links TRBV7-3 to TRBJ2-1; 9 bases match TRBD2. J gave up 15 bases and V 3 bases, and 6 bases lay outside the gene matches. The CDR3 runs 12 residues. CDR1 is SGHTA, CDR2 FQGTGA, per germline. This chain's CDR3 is CASSFPGTSMFF. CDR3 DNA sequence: TGTGCCAGCAGCTTCCCCGGGACTAGCATGTTCTTC.

CDR3 in DNA: TGTGCCAGCAGCTTAATGGGCCTAATGCTTAATTCACCCCTCCACTTT. Translating gives CASSLMGLMLNSPLHF. The chain combines TRBV7-2 with TRBJ1-6; D call uncertain. Trimming stripped 2 bases from V and 6 bases from J, with 14 bases between. Per the germline V gene, CDR1 is SGHTA and CDR2 is FQGNSA. There are 16 residues in the CDR3. The full variable domain, in which reference TRBV7-2 and TRBJ1-6 provide the parts outside the CDR3, is GAGVSQSPSNKVTEKGKDVELRCDPISGHTALYWYRQSLGQGLEFLIYFQGNSAPDKSGLPSDRFSAERTGGSVSTLTIQRTQQEDSAVYLCASSLMGLMLNSPLHFGNGTRLTVT.